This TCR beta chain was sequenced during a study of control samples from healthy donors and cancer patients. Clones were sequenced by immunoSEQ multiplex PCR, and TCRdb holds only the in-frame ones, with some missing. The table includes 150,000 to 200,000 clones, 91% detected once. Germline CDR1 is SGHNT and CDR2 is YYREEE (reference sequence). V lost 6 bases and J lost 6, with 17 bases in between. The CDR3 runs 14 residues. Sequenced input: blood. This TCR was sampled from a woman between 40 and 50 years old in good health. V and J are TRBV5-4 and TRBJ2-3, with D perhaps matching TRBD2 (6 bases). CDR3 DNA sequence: TGTGCCAGCACCGGAGGGATTGCCCAGGATACGCAGTATTTT. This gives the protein CASTGGIAQDTQYF. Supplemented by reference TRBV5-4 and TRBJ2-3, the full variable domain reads ETGVTQSPTHLIKTRGQQVTLRCSSQSGHNTVSWYQQALGQGPQFIFQYYREEENGRGNFPPRFSGLQFPNYSSELNVNALELDDSALYLCASTGGIAQDTQYFGPGTRLTVL.